This T cell receptor beta chain came from a study of T cell repertoires in cytomegalovirus infection. As for the study in general: The authors relied on CMV epitopes, both recently identified HLA-C-restricted and well-studied HLA-B-restricted.

The study, taken as a whole, reports: Summed frequency of public TCR beta families distinguished CMV carriers with the relevant HLA.

The CDR3 loop spans 12 amino acids. Germline V gene data show CDR1 as MGHRA and CDR2 as YSYEKL. With respect to this clonotype: Its cognate antigen is unknown. A read error may account for a junction end that differs from germline.

TCRdb re-called the reads through MiXCR, storing one row per CDR3 protein. Here the sample spans approximately 500,000 distinct CDR3 sequences, 25% to 35% being singletons. The specimen comprised cultured PBMCs, sampled from culture after CMV antigen stimulation. This TCR was recovered from a human donor in good health (CMV status not recorded). Some clones in this sample may be carry-over from other donors' samples. V is TRBV4-1 and J is TRBJ2-7; possibly TRBD1 for D (6 bases). For the CDR3, the DNA is TGTGCCAGCAGCCAAGGACAGAACGAGCAGTACTTC. This codes for CASSQGQNEQYF.